This T cell receptor beta chain was observed in a study of spatial heterogeneity in lung cancer. Time point noted: sample taken at primary tumor resection. Without sorting, whole RNA was sequenced from tumor, nontumor lung or frozen PBMC. Notes on the study in general: Expanded TCR counts, ubiquitous and regional, correlated respectively with ubiquitous and regional nonsynonymous mutation counts. Counts that tracked tumor mutation counts were those of expanded intratumoral alpha and beta TCRs.

This clonotype was picked up a small number of times. The antigen is undetermined. TCR cDNA molecules were tagged individually, and each one carried a unique molecular identifier. One entry per CDR3 protein results from TCRdb running MiXCR on the 5' RACE reads. The sample contains thousands of distinct CDR3 sequences, under 20% of which appear only once. The J segment lost 4 bases and the V segment lost 7 bases, leaving 4 bases of the junction unmatched. There are 14 residues in the CDR3. Germline lookup yields CDR1 LGHDT and CDR2 YNNKEL (reference sequence). This sequence joins TRBV3-1 and TRBJ2-4; 10 bases are shared with TRBD1. The clonotype originates from a female donor with early-stage non-small cell lung cancer. This material consisted of lung tumor tissue, taken at surgery. The CDR3 is CASTPGQGKNIQYF. DNA for the CDR3: TGTGCCAGCACCCCGGGACAGGGGAAAAACATTCAGTACTTC.